Sequencing of this T cell receptor beta chain was carried out in a study of regulatory T cells in long-lasting Graves disease. Across the whole study: Graves' disease counted as persistent after over 5 years of antithyroid drugs with positive TSH receptor antibodies.

This clonotype appeared a few times. As yet, its antigen is unknown. Described time point: persistent/refractory GD, antithyroid drugs over 5 years with positive TRAb. After RNA was extracted from PBMCs, the TCR library was made from it. Diagnoses of Graves' disease were made by American Thyroid Association guidelines. Building of the TCR beta libraries involved iRepertoire HTBI primers and Arm-PCR of CDR3 regions. Original handling: Samples jointly harbored about 62 TRBV and 15 or so TRBJ segments. A single record per CDR3 protein comes from TCRdb applying MiXCR to the multiplex PCR reads. What appears here as the V and J calls and clone size reflects TCRdb's work, not the paper's. The sample lists roughly 450,000 distinct CDR3 sequences, under 25% seen once, with less than 9% in the top ten. J gave up 5 bases and V 3 bases, and 5 bases lay outside the gene matches. The CDR3 has 15 residues. Germline V gives CDR1 SGHAT, CDR2 FQNNGV.

Study-level findings and limits: Blood alone, not thyroid tissue, was studied.

The clonotype originates from a female donor with Graves disease. The chain joins TRBV11-2 to TRBJ2-3, with 10 nucleotides matching TRBD2. Sequenced material: peripheral blood mononuclear cells (PBMCs), taken when the disease was refractory, from a patient treated with antithyroid drugs. CDR3 loop: CASSLATSGIDTQYF. CDR3 nucleotides: TGTGCCAGCAGCTTGGCTACTAGCGGGATAGATACGCAGTATTTT.